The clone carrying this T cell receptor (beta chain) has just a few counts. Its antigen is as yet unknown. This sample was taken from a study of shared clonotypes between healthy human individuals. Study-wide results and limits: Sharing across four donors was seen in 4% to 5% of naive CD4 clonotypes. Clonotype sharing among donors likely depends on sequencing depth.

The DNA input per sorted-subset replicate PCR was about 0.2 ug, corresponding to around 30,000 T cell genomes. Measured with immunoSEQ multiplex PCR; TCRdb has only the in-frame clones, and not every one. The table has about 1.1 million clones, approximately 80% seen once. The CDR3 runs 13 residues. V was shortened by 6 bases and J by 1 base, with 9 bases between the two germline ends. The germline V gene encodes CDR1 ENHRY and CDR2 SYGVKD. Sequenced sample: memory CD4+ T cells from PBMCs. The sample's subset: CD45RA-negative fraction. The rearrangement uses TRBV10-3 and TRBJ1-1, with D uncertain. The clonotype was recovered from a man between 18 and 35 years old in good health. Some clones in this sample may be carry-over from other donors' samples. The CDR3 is CAIRSRWNTEAFF. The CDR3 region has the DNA TGTGCCATCAGGTCCAGGTGGAACACTGAAGCTTTCTTT.